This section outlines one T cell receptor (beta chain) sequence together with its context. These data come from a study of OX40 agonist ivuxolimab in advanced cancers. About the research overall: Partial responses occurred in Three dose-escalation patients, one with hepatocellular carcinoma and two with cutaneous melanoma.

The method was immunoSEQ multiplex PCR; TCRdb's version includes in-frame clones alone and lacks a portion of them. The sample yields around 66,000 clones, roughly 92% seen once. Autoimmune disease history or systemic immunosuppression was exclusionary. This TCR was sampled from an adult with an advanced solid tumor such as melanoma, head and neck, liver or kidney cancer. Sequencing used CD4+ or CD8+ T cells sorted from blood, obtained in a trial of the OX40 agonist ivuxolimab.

CDR3 amino acids: CASSVPRTGPSGYGYTF. The CDR3 nucleotides read TGTGCCAGCAGCGTACCCCGGACAGGACCCTCAGGCTATGGCTACACCTTC. V is TRBV9 and J is TRBJ1-2; 7 bases are shared with TRBD1. Germline V gene sequence: CDR1 SGDLS, CDR2 YYNGEE. The trim removed 1 base at V and 4 bases at J, leaving 13 bases unmatched. The length of the CDR3 is 17 residues.